A single sample is the source of the 17 T cell receptor beta chains below, sequenced in a study of shared clonotypes between healthy human individuals. The method was immunoSEQ multiplex PCR; TCRdb's version includes in-frame clones alone and lacks a portion of them. In the table there are millions of clones, approximately 90% of which are singletons. The specimen was naive CD4+ T cells sorted from blood. Subset given: CD45RA+ positively selected. The receptors stem from a man aged 18 to 29 in good health.

The chain employs TRBV7-2 and TRBJ1-2; D possibly corresponds to TRBD1 (5 bases). Per the germline V gene, CDR1 is SGHTA and CDR2 is FQGNSA. There are 17 residues in the CDR3. The V gene lost 1 base and the J gene lost 0 bases, with 15 bases spanning the gap. CDR3 region: CASSLVGGTQANYGYTF. DNA of the CDR3: TGTGCCAGCAGCTTAGTTGGGGGAACGCAAGCTAACTATGGCTACACCTTC.

V gene TRBV19 combines with J gene TRBJ2-5; D remains unclear. Germline V gene lookup returns CDR1 LNHDA and CDR2 SQIVND (reference sequence). The CDR3 runs to 11 residues. V shed 6 bases and J shed 5 bases, with 7 bases lying between them. The DNA of the CDR3 is TGTGCCAGTAGGACTCGCGAGACCCAGTACTTC. Amino acids: CASRTRETQYF. Full variable domain (outside the CDR3, taken from reference TRBV19 and TRBJ2-5): DGGITQSPKYLFRKEGQNVTLSCEQNLNHDAMYWYRQDPGQGLRLIYYSQIVNDFQKGDIAEGYSVSREKKESFPLTVTSAQKNPTAFYLCASRTRETQYFGPGTRLLVL.

A note on this clone: Other DNA sequences from this sample encode an identical CDR3 as well. The V and J genes are TRBV30 and TRBJ2-1; no clear D. The V end lost 0 bases, the J end lost 4 bases, and 4 bases lay between the germline ends. CDR3 length: 12 residues. Germline loops: CDR1 GTSNPN, CDR2 SVGIG (reference sequence). The CDR3 sequence is CAWSVTYNEQFF. The CDR3 nucleotides are TGTGCCTGGAGTGTAACGTACAATGAGCAGTTCTTC.

The chain couples TRBV5-8 to TRBJ2-7; weak D call: TRBD2 (8 bases). This CDR3 contains 14 residues. CDR1 is SGHTS and CDR2 is YDEGEE in the germline V gene. Between the trimmed V and J ends, which lost 4 bases and 6 bases, there was a span of 17 bases. The CDR3 reads CASSRGGAGGEQYF. The CDR3 DNA sequence: TGTGCCAGCAGCCGAGGGGGCGCGGGGGGCGAGCAGTACTTC. Drawing the rest from reference TRBV5-8 and TRBJ2-7, the complete variable domain is EAGVTQSPTHLIKTRGQQATLRCSPISGHTSVYWYQQALGLGLQFLLWYDEGEERNRGNFPPRFSGRQFPNYSSELNVNALELEDSALYLCASSRGGAGGEQYFGPGTRLTVT.

V is TRBV30 and J is TRBJ2-3; 9 positions agree with TRBD2. The CDR3 sequence is 13 residues long. Germline V gene lookup returns CDR1 GTSNPN and CDR2 SVGIG (reference sequence). V dropped 4 bases and J dropped 2; count of bases not matched to a gene: 1. The CDR3 DNA sequence: TGTGCCTGGACTAGCGGGACCACAGATACGCAGTATTTT. Its translation: CAWTSGTTDTQYF.

This chain links TRBV5-1 with TRBJ1-6, with D unresolved. Germline assignment: CDR1 SGHRS and CDR2 YFSETQ. The CDR3 runs 17 residues. Trimming removed 0 bases from V and 7 bases from J, with 17 bases in between. The DNA for the CDR3 is TGCGCCAGCAGCTTGGAGCCCCTTTTAGGACTCAATTCACCCCTCCACTTT. The encoded protein is CASSLEPLLGLNSPLHF.

The V call is TRBV15, the J call TRBJ2-4, with unresolved D. The germline gives CDR1 LNHNV, CDR2 YYDKDF (reference sequence). This CDR3 contains 14 residues. V lost 0 bases and J 7 bases, leaving 10 bases between the germline ends. CDR3 residues: CATSRDGGSNIQYF. The CDR3 coding sequence is TGTGCCACCAGCAGAGACGGCGGATCCAACATTCAGTACTTC. Using reference TRBV15 and TRBJ2-4 for the parts outside the CDR3, the full variable domain is DAMVIQNPRYQVTQFGKPVTLSCSQTLNHNVMYWYQQKSSQAPKLLFHYYDKDFNNEADTPDNFQSRRPNTSFCFLDIRSPGLGDTAMYLCATSRDGGSNIQYFGAGTRLSVL.

This chain connects TRBV7-2 to TRBJ2-1; 7 bases are a match to TRBD2. The CDR3 has 17 amino acids. The junction had 10 bases not matched to a gene; V was cut back by 1 base and J by 4 bases. The germline V gene has CDR1 SGHTA and CDR2 FQGNSA. The CDR3 is CASSLEAGGSPYNEQFF. CDR3 nucleotides: TGTGCCAGCAGCTTAGAAGCAGGCGGGAGCCCGTACAATGAGCAGTTCTTC.

This clone was observed a single time. The chain links TRBV6-6 to TRBJ1-1; a possible D gene is TRBD1 (5 bases). This CDR3 is 11 amino acids long. With 2 bases removed from V and 11 bases from J, the gap between germline ends came to 9 bases. Looked up from germline, CDR1 is MNHNY and CDR2 is SVGAGI (reference sequence). CDR3 amino acids: CASSYQGAAFF. DNA of the CDR3: TGTGCCAGCAGTTACCAGGGCGCCGCTTTCTTT.

The J gene is TRBJ2-7, the V gene TRBV2; D is unresolved. Germline values: CDR1 SNHLY, CDR2 FYNNEI. The V end lost 8 bases, the J end lost 1 base, and 24 bases lay between the germline ends. The CDR3 runs to 17 residues. This chain's CDR3 is CASGFVGSYGFSYEQYF. CDR3 nucleotide sequence: TGTGCCAGCGGATTTGTCGGGTCTTATGGTTTTTCCTACGAGCAGTACTTC.

The genes are TRBV4-1 and TRBJ1-4; possible D gene TRBD1, 6 bases. V was pared by 4 bases and J by 4 bases, with 13 bases between. Germline V lookup: CDR1 MGHRA, CDR2 YSYEKL. The CDR3 is made up of 15 amino acids. The chain's CDR3 is CASSLQGLGNEKLFF. CDR3 sequence (DNA): TGCGCCAGCAGCCTTCAGGGGTTGGGTAATGAAAAACTGTTTTTT.

The V gene is TRBV18, the J gene TRBJ2-1; D remains ambiguous. V lost 0 bases, J lost 8 bases, and 8 bases lay in between. Germline V lookup: CDR1 KGHSH, CDR2 LQKENI. The length of the CDR3 is 13 residues. CDR3 sequence: CASSPPSSYEQFF. In nucleotides, the CDR3 is TGTGCCAGCTCACCACCATCGAGCTATGAGCAGTTCTTC.

The rearrangement joins TRBV6-5 to TRBJ1-5; 7 nucleotides match TRBD1. Germline V gives CDR1 MNHEY, CDR2 SVGAGI. With 6 bases clipped from V and 0 bases from J, the junction kept 5 bases outside the gene matches. The CDR3 totals 15 residues. CDR3 loop: CASRPGQYSNQPQHF. Written as DNA, the CDR3 is TGTGCCAGCAGACCGGGACAGTATAGCAATCAGCCCCAGCATTTT.

About this clone itself: The sample holds other DNA sequences that translate to the same CDR3. V and J are TRBV7-6 and TRBJ2-7, with D unclear. CDR1 and CDR2 from the germline V gene are SGHVS and FNYEAQ. Trimming shortened V by 2 bases and J by 2 bases, and 4 bases separated the two germline ends. The length of the CDR3 is 12 residues. The DNA for the CDR3 is TGTGCCAGCAGCTTAATCCCCTACGAGCAGTACTTC. Protein sequence: CASSLIPYEQYF.

This clone was detected only a few times. This chain uses TRBV29-1 with TRBJ1-1; D is undetermined. Deletions cut 7 bases from V and 2 bases from J, with 11 bases between. The CDR3 sequence is 12 residues long. CDR1 and CDR2 (germline): SQVTM, ANQGSEA. The CDR3 sequence: CSAVVSNTEAFF. CDR3 nucleotide sequence: TGCAGCGCAGTAGTCTCTAACACTGAAGCTTTCTTT.

The chain has TRBV19 and TRBJ1-2, with D unclear. This CDR3 region has 17 residues. V lost 5 bases and J lost 3, with 22 bases in between. Germline V gene sequence: CDR1 LNHDA, CDR2 SQIVND (reference sequence). CDR3: CASSYPTRQGRDYGYTF. Written as DNA, the CDR3 is TGTGCCAGTAGTTATCCCACCCGCCAAGGGCGGGACTATGGCTACACCTTC.

This chain connects TRBV7-6 to TRBJ1-1, with 8 bases matching TRBD1. The J segment lost 0 bases and the V segment lost 4 bases, leaving 10 bases of the junction unmatched. The CDR3 covers 17 residues. Germline assignment: CDR1 SGHVS and CDR2 FNYEAQ. The CDR3 is CASSSAGTGFMNTEAFF. The CDR3 region has the DNA TGTGCCAGCAGCTCGGCCGGGACAGGCTTCATGAACACTGAAGCTTTCTTT.